This T cell receptor (beta chain) was sequenced in a study of T cell responses to AZD1222 COVID-19 vaccine. Study findings and constraints: Donors were mostly white British, more females; clonal diversity possibly underestimated. After the peak T cell response, and only then, were repertoires sampled.

This clone counts as medium-sized. The antigen is undetermined. Method: immunoSEQ multiplex PCR; TCRdb's copy keeps in-frame clones and lacks some. The data contain 40,000 to 45,000 clones, approximately 83% of them seen just once; the ten biggest clones take up about 51%. Germline loops: CDR1 SGHKS, CDR2 YYEKEE (reference sequence). Trimming left V 4 bases short and J 3 bases short, with 8 bases between. The CDR3 totals 13 residues. This sample comprised peripheral blood, obtained on day 0 of AZD1222 vaccination. This chain uses TRBV5-5 with TRBJ2-1; no definite D call. The TCR was taken from an adult in good health. The CDR3 protein is CASSPRDYNEQFF. DNA of the CDR3: TGTGCCAGCAGCCCTAGAGACTACAATGAGCAGTTCTTC. Based on the CDR3 plus reference TRBV5-5 and TRBJ2-1, the full variable domain is DAGVTQSPTHLIKTRGQQVTLRCSPISGHKSVSWYQQVLGQGPQFIFQYYEKEERGRGNFPDRFSARQFPNYSSELNVNALLLGDSALYLCASSPRDYNEQFFGPGTRLTVL.